In this sample, the clone carrying this T cell receptor (beta chain) turned up a few times. The antigen is not known. The data originate from a study of T cell responses to AZD1222 COVID-19 vaccine. Overall study results and limits: Possibly, clonal diversity was underestimated; donors were largely white British and included more females. Spike-specific TCR depth and breadth grew after two AZD1222 doses.

Libraries were prepared by immunoSEQ multiplex PCR; TCRdb keeps only in-frame clonotypes and omits some of them. This repertoire shows about 180,000 clones, approximately 86% found once; its top ten account for about 7.2%. The germline gives CDR1 MRHNA, CDR2 SNTAGT. The CDR3 is 14 amino acids. Trimming pared 2 bases from V and 6 bases from J, leaving 13 bases between. The chain recombines TRBV6-4 with TRBJ1-1; D is unresolved. The sequence was collected from an adult in good health. The sequencing here drew on peripheral blood, taken on day 0 of AZD1222 vaccination. CDR3 sequence reads: CASSDGVSLAEAFF. The DNA of the CDR3 is TGTGCCAGCAGTGACGGGGTCAGTCTCGCTGAAGCTTTCTTT.